This T cell receptor beta chain was identified during a study of cytomegalovirus exposure and HLA in healthy donors. The PCR used 60 Vbeta and 13 Jbeta primers. Assay: immunoSEQ multiplex PCR; the TCRdb copy retains only in-frame clones and omits some. This table has about 75,000 clones, 84% appearing once. Points from the study as a whole: V- and J-gene trimming of TCR beta was linked (in a later analysis) to a missense DCLRE1C variant.

As for this clone: Antigen specificity is unknown.

The CDR3 sequence is 15 residues long. The germline CDR1 and CDR2 sequences are MNHNS and SASEGT. V lost 7 bases and J lost 2; bases outside the gene matches: 6. Sequences were obtained from PBMCs. This receptor was taken from an older man in good health and CMV-seropositive. V gene TRBV6-1 combines with J gene TRBJ2-1; TRBD2 agrees at 9 bases. The CDR3 DNA sequence: TGTGCCAGCACCAGACTAGCGGAGACCTACAATGAGCAGTTCTTC. Its protein product is CASTRLAETYNEQFF.